A single sample is the source of the 27 T cell receptor beta chains below, sequenced in a study of control samples from healthy donors and cancer patients. The protocol was immunoSEQ multiplex PCR, while the TCRdb copy is restricted to in-frame clones and leaves out a portion. The table includes about 89,000 clones, roughly 86% detected once. Sequenced: blood. These receptor sequences come from a man aged 25 to 45 in good health.

This clone was seen a single time. The CDR3 protein is CASSTPATGGAKTQYF. The DNA of the CDR3 is TGTGCCAGCAGCACCCCAGCTACAGGGGGCGCGAAGACCCAGTACTTC. This rearrangement joins TRBV9 to TRBJ2-5; 9 nucleotides agree with TRBD1. The V gene end was trimmed by 4 bases and the J gene end by 6 bases; junction bases not matched to a gene: 13. CDR3 length equals 16 residues. In germline, CDR1 is SGDLS, CDR2 YYNGEE.

The CDR3: CASSHLDRGGNQPQHF. The CDR3 DNA reads TGCGCCAGCAGCCACCTCGACAGGGGTGGAAATCAGCCCCAGCATTTT. The chain is built from TRBV4-1 and TRBJ1-5; 8 nucleotides agree with TRBD1. The trim removed 3 bases at V and 4 bases at J, leaving 8 bases unmatched. Looked up from germline, CDR1 is MGHRA and CDR2 is YSYEKL. This CDR3 region has 16 residues.

V and J are TRBV7-9 and TRBJ2-7, with a possible D match to TRBD2 (5 bases). This CDR3 is 15 amino acids long. V lost 4 bases and J lost 6, with 19 bases in between. CDR1 SEHNR and CDR2 FQNEAQ come from the germline V gene (reference sequence). In DNA, the CDR3 is TGTGCCAGCAGCTCCCGAATATATACCGGAGGCGAGCAGTACTTC. This translates into CASSSRIYTGGEQYF.

V usage is TRBV7-9 and J usage is TRBJ2-3, with 9 positions matching TRBD2. Germline V gene sequence: CDR1 SEHNR, CDR2 FQNEAQ (reference sequence). The CDR3 loop spans 16 amino acids. V lost 6 bases and J lost 2; bases outside the gene matches: 9. CDR3 loop: CASRSGGHRDTDTQYF. The CDR3 DNA sequence: TGTGCCAGCAGAAGCGGGGGGCACAGGGACACAGATACGCAGTATTTT.

This clone was seen once. The chain combines TRBV5-5 with TRBJ2-7; the D gene could be TRBD1 or TRBD2 (5 bases each). With 1 base removed from V and 3 bases from J, the gap between germline ends came to 8 bases. This CDR3 comprises 13 residues. CDR1 is SGHKS, CDR2 YYEKEE, per germline (reference sequence). The DNA for the CDR3 is TGTGCCAGCAGCTTGCGAGGGGACTACGAGCAGTACGTC. Protein: CASSLRGDYEQYV.

The chain combines TRBV7-9 with TRBJ1-1; unclear D gene. The CDR3 loop spans 15 amino acids. Trimming removed 1 base at V and 0 bases at J, with 9 bases between. In germline, CDR1 is SEHNR, CDR2 FQNEAQ (reference sequence). The DNA of the CDR3 is TGTGCCAGCAGCTTAGGCTACAGTATGAACACTGAAGCTTTCTTT. This sequence encodes CASSLGYSMNTEAFF.

This clone occurred once. This chain uses TRBV2 with TRBJ1-4; perhaps TRBD1 as D (6 bases). Looked up from germline, CDR1 is SNHLY and CDR2 is FYNNEI. Trimming left V 6 bases short and J 2 bases short, with 13 bases between. This CDR3 has 15 amino acids. This CDR3 is CASRIQGLTNEKLFF. The CDR3 DNA follows: TGTGCCAGCAGGATACAGGGCTTGACTAATGAAAAACTGTTTTTT.

V usage is TRBV27 and J usage is TRBJ2-1; TRBD1 is a possible D gene (6 bases). CDR3 length equals 13 residues. Germline V gene lookup returns CDR1 MNHEY and CDR2 SMNVEV (reference sequence). V lost 8 bases and J 7 bases, leaving 15 bases between the germline ends. CDR3 amino acids: CASGTGTFNEQFF. The DNA for the CDR3 is TGTGCCAGCGGAACCGGGACATTTAATGAGCAGTTCTTC.

The chain uses TRBV10-3 and TRBJ2-2, with TRBD1 as a possible D gene (5 bases). Germline loops: CDR1 ENHRY, CDR2 SYGVKD. V lost 3 bases to trimming and J lost 3 bases, with 11 bases between them. This CDR3 spans 15 amino acids. This CDR3 is CAISDYPGHTGELFF. In nucleotides, the CDR3 is TGTGCCATCAGTGACTATCCAGGGCACACCGGGGAGCTGTTTTTT.

The rearrangement joins TRBV2 to TRBJ1-2; D possibly corresponds to TRBD1 (6 bases). V was pared by 3 bases and J by 5 bases, with 13 bases between. Germline CDR1 reads SNHLY; CDR2 reads FYNNEI. The CDR3 consists of 14 residues. CDR3 coding DNA: TGTGCCAGCAGTGATAGGGGGGGCGTTTATGGCTACACCTTC. The encoded protein is CASSDRGGVYGYTF. The entire variable domain, with the rest obtained from reference TRBV2 and TRBJ1-2, is as follows: EPEVTQTPSHQVTQMGQEVILRCVPISNHLYFYWYRQILGQKVEFLVSFYNNEISEKSEIFDDQFSVERPDGSNFTLKIRSTKLEDSAMYFCASSDRGGVYGYTFGSGTRLTVV.

This chain joins TRBV19 and TRBJ1-2; TRBD1 might be the D (5 bases). The CDR3 contains 13 residues. V was trimmed by 5 bases and J by 8 bases, leaving 15 bases between them. From germline, CDR1 is LNHDA and CDR2 SQIVND (reference sequence). CDR3 nucleotides: TGTGCCAGTAGTCCGCGCCAGGGACGGGGCTACACCTTC. This sequence encodes CASSPRQGRGYTF.

The chain employs TRBV18 and TRBJ2-7, with 7 positions matching TRBD1. The CDR3 covers 18 residues. Germline assignment: CDR1 KGHSH and CDR2 LQKENI. The V gene end was trimmed by 1 base and the J gene end by 1 base; junction bases not matched to a gene: 13. CDR3 sequence: CASSPQGAGALGSYEQYF. The CDR3 nucleotides read TGTGCCAGCTCACCACAGGGGGCCGGGGCACTGGGGTCCTACGAGCAGTACTTC. Using reference TRBV18 and TRBJ2-7 for the parts outside the CDR3, the full variable domain is NAGVMQNPRHLVRRRGQEARLRCSPMKGHSHVYWYRQLPEEGLKFMVYLQKENIIDESGMPKERFSAEFPKEGPSILRIQQVVRGDSAAYFCASSPQGAGALGSYEQYFGPGTRLTVT.

The chain is built from TRBV6-5 and TRBJ1-1; no clear D. The CDR3 spans 15 residues. V gave up 0 bases and J gave up 5 bases, with 13 bases separating them. Germline V gene sequence: CDR1 MNHEY, CDR2 SVGAGI. The CDR3 nucleotides read TGTGCCAGCAGTTACTCGTGGCGGGGAGATACTGAAGCTTTCTTT. Protein product: CASSYSWRGDTEAFF.

This sequence joins TRBV7-3 and TRBJ2-5, with TRBD1 matching 7 bases. V shed 5 bases and J 5 bases; nucleotides not matched to a gene: 14. Germline V lookup: CDR1 SGHTA, CDR2 FQGTGA. This CDR3 comprises 16 residues. This chain's CDR3 is CASSPTGTAPPETQYF. CDR3 nucleotide sequence: TGTGCCAGCAGCCCCACCGGGACAGCACCCCCCGAGACCCAGTACTTC. The whole variable domain, filled in from reference TRBV7-3 and TRBJ2-5, reads GAGVSQTPSNKVTEKGKYVELRCDPISGHTALYWYRQSLGQGPEFLIYFQGTGAADDSGLPNDRFFAVRPEGSVSTLKIQRTERGDSAVYLCASSPTGTAPPETQYFGPGTRLLVL.

This sequence joins TRBV4-1 and TRBJ1-2; unclear D gene. V was shortened by 4 bases and J by 3 bases, with 12 bases between the two germline ends. Germline CDR1 MGHRA, CDR2 YSYEKL. CDR3 length equals 14 residues. CDR3 DNA sequence: TGCGCCAGCAGCCTCCCCTGGGGATACTATGGCTACACCTTC. Translating it yields CASSLPWGYYGYTF.

This chain joins TRBV6-6 and TRBJ1-1, with D maybe TRBD1 (6 bases). The CDR3 covers 16 residues. Germline loops: CDR1 MNHNY, CDR2 SVGAGI (reference sequence). Trimming removed 7 bases from V and 1 base from J, with 19 bases in between. The CDR3 is CASTPTGPSTNTEAFF. CDR3 DNA sequence: TGTGCCAGCACCCCGACAGGACCAAGTACGAACACTGAAGCTTTCTTT.

The chain joins TRBV3-1 (or the pseudogene TRBV3-2) to TRBJ2-3; D not resolved. CDR3 length equals 13 residues. CDR1 and CDR2 (germline): LGHDT, YNNKEL (reference sequence). The V and J ends lost 0 bases and 12 bases respectively, with 13 bases between them. Here the CDR3 DNA reads TGTGCCAGCAGCCAAGAAGTCCGAACCCCCCAGTATTTT. This codes for CASSQEVRTPQYF.

The rearrangement uses TRBV29-1 and TRBJ2-3; 8 bases line up with TRBD1. V shed 4 bases, J shed 3 bases, and the junction held 3 bases outside the gene matches. This CDR3 is 13 amino acids long. CDR1 is SQVTM, CDR2 ANQGSEA, per germline. CDR3 sequence reads: CSVGQGATDTQYF. CDR3 DNA: TGCAGCGTTGGGCAGGGGGCAACAGATACGCAGTATTTT.

This clone has a handful of counts. The chain combines TRBV30 with TRBJ1-2; D is unresolved. V shed 6 bases and J shed 0 bases, with 17 bases lying between them. CDR1 and CDR2 from the germline V gene are GTSNPN and SVGIG (reference sequence). The CDR3 consists of 15 residues. The DNA of the CDR3 is TGTGCCTGCTCCCGAATGGGCAGATCTAACTATGGCTACACCTTC. Its translation: CACSRMGRSNYGYTF.

This clone was picked up one time. The J gene is TRBJ2-2, the V gene TRBV29-1; 9 positions match TRBD1. This CDR3 has 14 amino acids. Germline V lookup: CDR1 SQVTM, CDR2 ANQGSEA. Losses at the gene ends were 7 bases for V and 6 bases for J; bases not matched to a gene: 9. The CDR3 DNA reads as TGCAGCGCTCGGGACAGGGAAAGGGCCGGGGAGCTGTTTTTT. As protein: CSARDRERAGELFF.

The V and J genes are TRBV5-1 and TRBJ2-2; TRBD1 matches 8 bases. V trimming: 0 bases; J trimming: 7 bases; junction bases outside the gene matches: 8. This CDR3 contains 16 residues. Germline V gene lookup returns CDR1 SGHRS and CDR2 YFSETQ. The CDR3 region has the DNA TGCGCCAGCAGCTTGGCGATTCAGGGGGCGATCGGGGAGCTGTTTTTT. Protein: CASSLAIQGAIGELFF.

This chain joins TRBV27 and TRBJ2-3; TRBD2 agrees at 14 bases. Trimming at V came to 5 bases and at J to 0 bases, leaving 10 bases not matched to a gene. This CDR3 is built from 19 residues. The germline V gene has CDR1 MNHEY and CDR2 SMNVEV (reference sequence). CDR3 sequence (DNA): TGTGCCAGCAGTCCCTACCGGACTAGCGGGGGGCCTAGCACAGATACGCAGTATTTT. This codes for CASSPYRTSGGPSTDTQYF.

The genes are TRBV12-3 or TRBV12-4 and TRBJ1-5; D might be TRBD1 (6 bases). V gave up 5 bases and J gave up 9 bases, with 11 bases separating them. CDR3 length equals 12 residues. The chain's CDR3 is CASSKGDRPQHF. CDR3 nucleotides: TGTGCCAGCAGTAAGGGGGATCGGCCCCAGCATTTT.

J is TRBJ2-7 and V is TRBV23-1; unclear D gene. TRBV23-1 is an ORF; its function is uncertain. V was shortened by 6 bases and J by 7 bases, with 10 bases between the two germline ends. The CDR3 has 11 residues. CDR3 DNA: TGCGCCAGCAGCGAGGCAGGAGAGCAGTACGTC. Protein sequence: CASSEAGEQYV.

The gene calls are TRBV10-3 and TRBJ2-5; 9 nucleotides line up with TRBD2. The junction had 10 bases not matched to a gene; V was cut back by 10 bases and J by 1 base. Germline-derived CDR1 and CDR2 are ENHRY and SYGVKD. This CDR3 is 15 amino acids long. The DNA of the CDR3 is TGTGCCACCCGGCCTGGCGGGGGGGCCCAAGAGACCCAGTACTTC. Protein: CATRPGGGAQETQYF.

This sequence joins TRBV21-1 and TRBJ2-7; the table names TRBD2, a call not compared with the DNA. TRBV21-1 is labeled a pseudogene. The CDR3 loop spans 16 amino acids. The CDR3 sequence is CASSSTSGGCRREQYV. The CDR3 DNA follows: TGTGCCAGCAGCTCTACTAGCGGGGGGTGTCGCCGCGAGCAGTACGTC.

DNA for the CDR3: TGCGCCAGCAGCTTGGAGGACAGGGGATCGGACACCATATATTTT. As protein: CASSLEDRGSDTIYF. The chain joins TRBV5-1 to TRBJ1-3, with 9 bases that match TRBD1. From germline, CDR1 is SGHRS and CDR2 YFSETQ. The CDR3 is 15 residues long. V shed 0 bases, J shed 8 bases, and the junction held 6 bases outside the gene matches.